What follows describes a single TCR beta chain. This record comes from a study of blood T cell repertoires in COVID-19. The germline gives CDR1 ENHRY, CDR2 SYGVKD. V was clipped by 5 bases and J by 6 bases; unmatched bases: 17. The CDR3 is 18 residues long. Sequenced by immunoSEQ multiplex PCR; TCRdb stores in-frame clones only, minus some. The sample includes some 200,000 clones, more than 80% of them seen just once. Sequencing used PBMCs or T cells enriched from blood (not recorded which). V gene TRBV10-3 combines with J gene TRBJ2-3; 10 bases line up with TRBD2. The TCR sequence derives from a man aged 40-49 years who had recovered from COVID-19. Here the CDR3 reads CAISYRNSLAGVADTQYF. As DNA, the CDR3 is TGTGCCATCAGTTACCGAAATTCCCTAGCGGGAGTAGCGGATACGCAGTATTTT.